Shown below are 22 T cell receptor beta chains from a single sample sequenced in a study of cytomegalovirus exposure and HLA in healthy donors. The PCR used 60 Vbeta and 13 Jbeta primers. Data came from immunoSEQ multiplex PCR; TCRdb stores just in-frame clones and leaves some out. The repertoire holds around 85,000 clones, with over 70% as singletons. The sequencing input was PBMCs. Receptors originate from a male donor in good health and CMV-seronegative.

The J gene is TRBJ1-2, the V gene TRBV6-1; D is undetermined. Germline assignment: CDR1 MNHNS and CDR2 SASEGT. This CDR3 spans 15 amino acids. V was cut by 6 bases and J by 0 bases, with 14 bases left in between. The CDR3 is CASRDGGLPNYGYTF. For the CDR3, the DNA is TGTGCCAGCAGAGATGGCGGACTCCCTAACTATGGCTACACCTTC.

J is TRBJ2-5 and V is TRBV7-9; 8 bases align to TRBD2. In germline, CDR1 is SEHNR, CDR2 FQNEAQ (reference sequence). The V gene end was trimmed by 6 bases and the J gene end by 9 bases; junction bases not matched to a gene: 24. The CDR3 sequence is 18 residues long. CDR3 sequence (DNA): TGTGCCAGCAGGTCCCCCGGGGGGGCTGGTAGTGTCGTGGAGGCCCAGTACTTC. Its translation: CASRSPGGAGSVVEAQYF.

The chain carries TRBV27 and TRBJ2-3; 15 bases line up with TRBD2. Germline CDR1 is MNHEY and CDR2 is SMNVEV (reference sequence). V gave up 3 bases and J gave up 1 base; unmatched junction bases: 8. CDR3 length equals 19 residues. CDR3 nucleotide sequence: TGTGCCAGCAGTTTGGGGGGACTAGCGGGGGGACGACGCACAGATACGCAGTATTTT. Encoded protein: CASSLGGLAGGRRTDTQYF.

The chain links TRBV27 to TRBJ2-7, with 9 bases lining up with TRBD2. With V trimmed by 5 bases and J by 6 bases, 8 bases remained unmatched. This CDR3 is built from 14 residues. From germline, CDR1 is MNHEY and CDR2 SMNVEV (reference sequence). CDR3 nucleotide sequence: TGTGCCAGCAGTCTTAGCGGGAGTCCGCGCGAGCAGTACTTC. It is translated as CASSLSGSPREQYF.

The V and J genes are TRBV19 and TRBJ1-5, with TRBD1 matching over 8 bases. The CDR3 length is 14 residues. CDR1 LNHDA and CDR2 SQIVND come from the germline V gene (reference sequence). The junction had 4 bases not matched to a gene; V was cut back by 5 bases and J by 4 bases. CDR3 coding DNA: TGTGCCAGTAGTTATACAGGGGGAAATCAGCCCCAGCATTTT. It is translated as CASSYTGGNQPQHF.

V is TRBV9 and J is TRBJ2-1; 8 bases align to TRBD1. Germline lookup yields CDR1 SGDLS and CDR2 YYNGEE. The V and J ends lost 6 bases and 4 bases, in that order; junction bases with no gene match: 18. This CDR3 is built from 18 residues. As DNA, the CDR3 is TGTGCCAGCACGAGAGCCCCCACAGGGGGGAGTATGTACAATGAGCAGTTCTTC. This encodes CASTRAPTGGSMYNEQFF.

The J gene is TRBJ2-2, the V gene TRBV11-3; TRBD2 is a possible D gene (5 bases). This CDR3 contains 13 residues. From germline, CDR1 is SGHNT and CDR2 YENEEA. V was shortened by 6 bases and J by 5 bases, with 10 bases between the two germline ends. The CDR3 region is CASSPIATGELFF. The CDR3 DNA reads TGTGCCAGCAGTCCAATAGCGACCGGGGAGCTGTTTTTT.

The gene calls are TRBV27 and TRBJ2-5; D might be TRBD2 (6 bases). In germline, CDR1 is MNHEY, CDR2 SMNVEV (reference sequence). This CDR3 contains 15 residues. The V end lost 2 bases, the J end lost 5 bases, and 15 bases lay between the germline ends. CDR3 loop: CASSLGGSFGETQYF. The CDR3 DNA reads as TGTGCCAGCAGTTTAGGAGGGTCCTTTGGGGAGACCCAGTACTTC.

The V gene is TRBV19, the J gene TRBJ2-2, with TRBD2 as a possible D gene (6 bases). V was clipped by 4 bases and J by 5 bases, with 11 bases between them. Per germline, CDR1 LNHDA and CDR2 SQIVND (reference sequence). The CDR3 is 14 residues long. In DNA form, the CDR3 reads TGTGCCAGTAGTAGCGGGGTGCCTACCGGGGAGCTGTTTTTT. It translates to CASSSGVPTGELFF.

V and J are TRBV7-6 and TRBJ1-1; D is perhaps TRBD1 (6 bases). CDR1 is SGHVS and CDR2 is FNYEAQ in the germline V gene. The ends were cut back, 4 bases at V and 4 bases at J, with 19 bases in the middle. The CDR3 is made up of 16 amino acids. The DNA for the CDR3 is TGTGCCAGCAGCTCCCTATGGGGGGGCGCGAGCACTGAAGCTTTCTTT. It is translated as CASSSLWGGASTEAFF. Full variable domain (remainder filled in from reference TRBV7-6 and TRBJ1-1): GAGVSQSPRYKVTKRGQDVALRCDPISGHVSLYWYRQALGQGPEFLTYFNYEAQQDKSGLPNDRFSAERPEGSISTLTIQRTEQRDSAMYRCASSSLWGGASTEAFFGQGTRLTVV.

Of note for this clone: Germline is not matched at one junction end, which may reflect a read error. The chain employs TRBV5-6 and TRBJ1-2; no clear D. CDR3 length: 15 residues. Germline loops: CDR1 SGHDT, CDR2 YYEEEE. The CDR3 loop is CASSPAAATNYGYPF. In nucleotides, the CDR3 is TGTGCCAGCAGCCCGGCGGCAGCGACTAACTATGGCTACCCCTTC. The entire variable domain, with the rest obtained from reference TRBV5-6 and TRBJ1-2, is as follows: DAGVTQSPTHLIKTRGQQVTLRCSPKSGHDTVSWYQQALGQGPQFIFQYYEEEERQRGNFPDRFSGHQFPNYSSELNVNALLLGDSALYLCASSPAAATNYGYPFGSGTRLTVV.

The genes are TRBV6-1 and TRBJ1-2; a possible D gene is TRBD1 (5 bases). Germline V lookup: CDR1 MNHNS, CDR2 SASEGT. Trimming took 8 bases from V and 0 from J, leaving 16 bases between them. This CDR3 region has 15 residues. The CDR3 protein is CASAISDTSNYGYTF. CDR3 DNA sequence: TGTGCCAGCGCGATTTCGGACACATCTAACTATGGCTACACCTTC.

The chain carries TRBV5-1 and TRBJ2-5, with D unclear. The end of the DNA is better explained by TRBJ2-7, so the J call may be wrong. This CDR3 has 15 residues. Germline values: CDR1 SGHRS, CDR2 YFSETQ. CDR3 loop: CASSLAAAASYEQYF. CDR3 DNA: TGCGCCAGCAGCTTGGCGGCGGCCGCCTCCTACGAGCAGTACTTC.

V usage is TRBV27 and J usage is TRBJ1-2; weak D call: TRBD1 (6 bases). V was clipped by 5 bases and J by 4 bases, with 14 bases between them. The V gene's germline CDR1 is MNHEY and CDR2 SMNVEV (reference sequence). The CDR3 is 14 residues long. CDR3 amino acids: CASSLTGDTYGYTF. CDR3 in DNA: TGTGCCAGCAGTCTCACCGGGGACACCTATGGCTACACCTTC.

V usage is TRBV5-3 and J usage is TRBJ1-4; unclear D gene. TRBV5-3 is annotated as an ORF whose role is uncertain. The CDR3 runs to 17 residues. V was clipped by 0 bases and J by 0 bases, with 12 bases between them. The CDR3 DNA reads TGTGCCAGAAGCTTGGTCGTCAGACTCGCAACTAATGAAAAACTGTTTTTT. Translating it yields CARSLVVRLATNEKLFF.

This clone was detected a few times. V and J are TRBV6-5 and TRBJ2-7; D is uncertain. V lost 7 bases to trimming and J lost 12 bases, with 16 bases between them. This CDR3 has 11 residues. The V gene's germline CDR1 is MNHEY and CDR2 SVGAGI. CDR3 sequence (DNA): TGTGCCAGCATTGGTGAGAGTCAGGCGTACTTC. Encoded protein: CASIGESQAYF.

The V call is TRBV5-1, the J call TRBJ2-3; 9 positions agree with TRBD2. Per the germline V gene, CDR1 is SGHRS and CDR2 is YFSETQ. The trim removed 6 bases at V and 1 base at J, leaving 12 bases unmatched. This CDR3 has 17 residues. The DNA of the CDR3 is TGCGCCAGCACCAAAGGGGCGGGAGGGCCGGGCACAGATACGCAGTATTTT. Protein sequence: CASTKGAGGPGTDTQYF.

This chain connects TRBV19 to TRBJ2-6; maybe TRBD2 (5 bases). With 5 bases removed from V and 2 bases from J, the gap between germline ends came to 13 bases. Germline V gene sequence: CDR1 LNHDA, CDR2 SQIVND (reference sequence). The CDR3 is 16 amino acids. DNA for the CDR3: TGTGCCAGTAGTGGGAGTCTTGGGCCTGGGGCCAACGTCCTGACTTTC. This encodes CASSGSLGPGANVLTF.

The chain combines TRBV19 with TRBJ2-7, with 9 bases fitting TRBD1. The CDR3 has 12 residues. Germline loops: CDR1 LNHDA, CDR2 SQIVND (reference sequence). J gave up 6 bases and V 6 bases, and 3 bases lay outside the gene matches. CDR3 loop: CASRQDRGEQYF. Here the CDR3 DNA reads TGTGCCAGTAGACAGGACAGGGGCGAGCAGTACTTC. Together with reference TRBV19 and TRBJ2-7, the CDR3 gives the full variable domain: DGGITQSPKYLFRKEGQNVTLSCEQNLNHDAMYWYRQDPGQGLRLIYYSQIVNDFQKGDIAEGYSVSREKKESFPLTVTSAQKNPTAFYLCASRQDRGEQYFGPGTRLTVT.

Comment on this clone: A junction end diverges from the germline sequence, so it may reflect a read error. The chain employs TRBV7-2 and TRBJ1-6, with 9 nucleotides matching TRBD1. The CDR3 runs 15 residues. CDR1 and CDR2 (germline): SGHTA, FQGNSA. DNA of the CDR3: TGTGCCAGCAGCGGACAGGGGTCTAATAATTCACCCCTCAACTTT. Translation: CASSGQGSNNSPLNF.

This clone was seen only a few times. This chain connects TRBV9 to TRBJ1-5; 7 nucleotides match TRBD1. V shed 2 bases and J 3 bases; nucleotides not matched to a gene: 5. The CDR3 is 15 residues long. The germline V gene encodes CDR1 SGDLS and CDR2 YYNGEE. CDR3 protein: CASSVGTVPNQPQHF. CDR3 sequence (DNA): TGTGCCAGCAGCGTCGGGACAGTTCCCAATCAGCCCCAGCATTTT.

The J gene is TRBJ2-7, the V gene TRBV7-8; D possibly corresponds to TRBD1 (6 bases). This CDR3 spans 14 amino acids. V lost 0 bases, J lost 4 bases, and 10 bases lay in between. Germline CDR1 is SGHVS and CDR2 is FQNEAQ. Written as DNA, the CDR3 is TGTGCCAGCAGCTTAGCCCACACAGGGTACGAGCAGTACTTC. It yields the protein CASSLAHTGYEQYF.